Listed here are 24 T cell receptor beta chains from one sample, sequenced in a study of blood T cell repertoires in COVID-19. Using immunoSEQ multiplex PCR, the repertoire was profiled, and TCRdb retains in-frame clones only, with some absent. This table holds around 130,000 clones, around four fifths found once. The specimen was PBMCs or T cells enriched from blood (not recorded which). The receptors here all came from a man under 40 who had recovered from COVID-19.

The V call is TRBV4-1, the J call TRBJ2-7, with a weak D call TRBD1 (8 bases). The germline gives CDR1 MGHRA, CDR2 YSYEKL. This CDR3 region has 17 residues. Trimming stripped 5 bases from V and 1 base from J, with 21 bases between. The CDR3 bases are TGCGCCAGCAGCTTCCACCGTGGACAGGGAGGGTCCTACGAGCAGTACTTC. Protein product: CASSFHRGQGGSYEQYF.

This rearrangement joins TRBV5-5 to TRBJ1-1, with a tentative D call TRBD1 (6 bases). The V gene lost 2 bases and the J gene lost 5 bases, with 16 bases spanning the gap. This CDR3 is 15 amino acids long. The germline gives CDR1 SGHKS, CDR2 YYEKEE (reference sequence). The DNA of the CDR3 is TGTGCCAGCAGCTTCTCCGGGGGGGCGCGGACTGAAGCTTTCTTT. Translation gives CASSFSGGARTEAFF.

The CDR3 nucleotides read TGCAGCGTTGACGGAGGGCCGACCAATGAGCAGTTCTTC. Translating gives CSVDGGPTNEQFF. V gene TRBV29-1 combines with J gene TRBJ2-1; TRBD2 might be the D (6 bases). V was shortened by 3 bases and J by 6 bases, with 12 bases between the two germline ends. CDR1 SQVTM and CDR2 ANQGSEA come from the germline V gene. The CDR3 contains 13 residues.

This clone was seen only a few times. This chain joins TRBV7-2 and TRBJ1-1, with 10 bases that match TRBD1. CDR3 size: 15 residues. V was pared by 3 bases and J by 3 bases, with 4 bases of the junction left unmatched. Germline values: CDR1 SGHTA, CDR2 FQGNSA. The CDR3 coding sequence is TGTGCCAGCAGCTTGGACAGGGGGGGAGACACTGAAGCTTTCTTT. Translating gives CASSLDRGGDTEAFF. Looking up the rest from reference TRBV7-2 and TRBJ1-1 gives the full variable domain: GAGVSQSPSNKVTEKGKDVELRCDPISGHTALYWYRQSLGQGLEFLIYFQGNSAPDKSGLPSDRFSAERTGGSVSTLTIQRTQQEDSAVYLCASSLDRGGDTEAFFGQGTRLTVV.

The V gene is TRBV5-4, the J gene TRBJ1-1; TRBD1 is a possible D gene (5 bases). Trimming took 0 bases from V and 0 from J, leaving 6 bases between them. Germline CDR1 SGHNT, CDR2 YYREEE (reference sequence). The CDR3 extends over 14 amino acids. The CDR3 nucleotides read TGTGCCAGCAGCTTGGGACAGATGAACACTGAAGCTTTCTTT. The encoded protein is CASSLGQMNTEAFF.

The chain couples TRBV5-1 to TRBJ2-2; 8 bases match TRBD2. The CDR3 extends over 15 amino acids. Germline V CDR1 and CDR2: SGHRS, YFSETQ. The J segment lost 0 bases and the V segment lost 6 bases, leaving 4 bases of the junction unmatched. The CDR3 region has the DNA TGCGCCAGCAAGGGCGGGGGGTCGAACACCGGGGAGCTGTTTTTT. Protein product: CASKGGGSNTGELFF.

The V call is TRBV2, the J call TRBJ2-1; TRBD2 agrees at 10 bases. The germline gives CDR1 SNHLY, CDR2 FYNNEI. CDR3 length equals 14 residues. Trimming removed 5 bases from V and 6 bases from J; junction bases left unmatched: 4. CDR3 residues: CASSRLAGLNEQFF. In nucleotides, the CDR3 is TGTGCCAGCAGTCGACTAGCGGGCCTCAATGAGCAGTTCTTC.

V gene TRBV29-1 combines with J gene TRBJ2-1; 13 bases map to TRBD2. Germline V gene sequence: CDR1 SQVTM, CDR2 ANQGSEA. V lost 4 bases and J lost 8; bases outside the gene matches: 5. CDR3 length equals 14 residues. The CDR3 loop is CSVVLAGGPDEQFF. The CDR3 nucleotides are TGCAGCGTTGTACTAGCGGGAGGGCCGGATGAGCAGTTCTTC.

The CDR3 sequence: CATSERLAGTGANVLTF. DNA of the CDR3: TGTGCCACCAGTGAACGACTAGCGGGGACCGGGGCCAACGTCCTGACTTTC. V gene TRBV24-1 combines with J gene TRBJ2-6; 11 bases are a match to TRBD2. Germline V gene data show CDR1 as KGHDR and CDR2 as SFDVKD. J was trimmed by 4 bases and V by 4 bases; bases with no gene match: 5. The CDR3 covers 17 residues.

The chain joins TRBV7-6 to TRBJ2-2, with D perhaps matching TRBD2 (6 bases). The V end lost 3 bases, the J end lost 4 bases, and 6 bases lay between the germline ends. The CDR3 is 13 amino acids. CDR1 and CDR2 (germline): SGHVS, FNYEAQ. CDR3: CASSFGSTGELFF. CDR3 bases: TGTGCCAGCAGCTTCGGGAGCACCGGGGAGCTGTTTTTT.

This clone was recorded once. The chain links TRBV21-1 to TRBJ2-5; TRBD1 was called by the table and not checked on the DNA. TRBV21-1 is designated a pseudogene. The CDR3 covers 13 residues. The CDR3 DNA is TGTGCCAGCGGACCGGGACAGCAAGAGACCCAGTACTTC. Amino acid sequence: CASGPGQQETQYF.

The chain joins TRBV5-1 to TRBJ1-2, with 9 bases fitting TRBD1. V was clipped by 4 bases and J by 2 bases; unmatched bases: 12. CDR1 SGHRS and CDR2 YFSETQ come from the germline V gene. CDR3 length: 17 amino acids. The CDR3 DNA sequence: TGCGCCAGCAGCCCGGGACAGGGAGCGCTTCCCAACTATGGCTACACCTTC. This gives the protein CASSPGQGALPNYGYTF. The whole variable domain, remainder taken from reference TRBV5-1 and TRBJ1-2, is KAGVTQTPRYLIKTRGQQVTLSCSPISGHRSVSWYQQTPGQGLQFLFEYFSETQRNKGNFPGRFSGRQFSNSRSEMNVSTLELGDSALYLCASSPGQGALPNYGYTFGSGTRLTVV.

The chain has TRBV4-1 and TRBJ2-7; D gene uncertain. The germline V gene encodes CDR1 MGHRA and CDR2 YSYEKL. The CDR3 runs to 16 residues. V was cut by 0 bases and J by 2 bases, with 14 bases left in between. CDR3 residues: CASSQEGFGAAYEQYF. The CDR3 region has the DNA TGCGCCAGCAGCCAAGAGGGTTTCGGAGCCGCCTACGAGCAGTACTTC.

J is TRBJ1-6 and V is TRBV2; no definite D call. Germline lookup yields CDR1 SNHLY and CDR2 FYNNEI. V was cut by 3 bases and J by 8 bases, with 8 bases left in between. CDR3 size: 13 residues. The CDR3 loop is CASSEANHSPLHF. DNA for the CDR3: TGTGCCAGCAGTGAGGCAAATCATTCACCCCTCCACTTT.

The rearrangement joins TRBV7-2 to TRBJ1-6; D not resolved. V was trimmed by 5 bases and J by 0 bases, leaving 11 bases between them. The length of the CDR3 is 16 residues. Per germline, CDR1 SGHTA and CDR2 FQGNSA. CDR3 loop: CASSSRLNSYNSPLHF. In DNA form, the CDR3 reads TGTGCCAGCAGCAGTAGATTAAACTCCTATAATTCACCCCTCCACTTT. Using reference TRBV7-2 and TRBJ1-6 for the parts outside the CDR3, the full variable domain is GAGVSQSPSNKVTEKGKDVELRCDPISGHTALYWYRQSLGQGLEFLIYFQGNSAPDKSGLPSDRFSAERTGGSVSTLTIQRTQQEDSAVYLCASSSRLNSYNSPLHFGNGTRLTVT.

This rearrangement joins TRBV2 to TRBJ1-2; possible D gene TRBD1, 5 bases. The CDR3 is made up of 15 amino acids. Germline V gene sequence: CDR1 SNHLY, CDR2 FYNNEI. The ends were cut back, 4 bases at V and 1 base at J, with 13 bases in the middle. CDR3 sequence: CASSVLGTSNYGYTF. DNA of the CDR3: TGTGCCAGCAGTGTATTGGGGACTAGTAACTATGGCTACACCTTC.

The chain employs TRBV19 and TRBJ1-5; tentatively, D is TRBD1 (5 bases). Germline V CDR1 and CDR2: LNHDA, SQIVND (reference sequence). Trimming pared 4 bases from V and 5 bases from J, leaving 9 bases between. This CDR3 contains 13 residues. The CDR3: CASSKGLHQPQHF. In DNA, the CDR3 is TGTGCCAGTAGTAAGGGGCTCCATCAGCCCCAGCATTTT.

V gene TRBV19 combines with J gene TRBJ1-5, with 7 bases lining up with TRBD1. The germline CDR1 and CDR2 sequences are LNHDA and SQIVND (reference sequence). The CDR3 runs to 15 residues. J was trimmed by 3 bases and V by 5 bases; bases with no gene match: 7. The CDR3 DNA follows: TGTGCCAGTAGTCCCTGGGGACAGTTCAATCAGCCCCAGCATTTT. Translation gives CASSPWGQFNQPQHF.

The V gene is TRBV18, the J gene TRBJ2-7; 9 positions match TRBD1. Per the germline V gene, CDR1 is KGHSH and CDR2 is LQKENI. This CDR3 has 14 residues. Trimming took 4 bases from V and 6 from J; bases not matched to a gene: 7. The CDR3 loop reads CASSQDRGSGEQYF. For the CDR3, the DNA is TGTGCCAGCTCACAGGACAGGGGTAGTGGCGAGCAGTACTTC.

The chain employs TRBV5-1 and TRBJ1-5; 9 nucleotides agree with TRBD1. Germline CDR1 is SGHRS and CDR2 is YFSETQ. CDR3 length: 17 residues. V lost 0 bases to trimming and J lost 6 bases; unmatched junction nucleotides: 10. The DNA for the CDR3 is TGCGCCAGCAGCTTGGACGGGACAGGGCCGCCCGGTCAGCCCCAGCATTTT. It translates to CASSLDGTGPPGQPQHF. Full variable domain (outside the CDR3, taken from reference TRBV5-1 and TRBJ1-5): KAGVTQTPRYLIKTRGQQVTLSCSPISGHRSVSWYQQTPGQGLQFLFEYFSETQRNKGNFPGRFSGRQFSNSRSEMNVSTLELGDSALYLCASSLDGTGPPGQPQHFGDGTRLSIL.

The chain links TRBV7-7 to TRBJ2-3; TRBD1 might be the D (5 bases). This CDR3 region has 14 residues. The V and J ends lost 5 bases and 0 bases respectively, with 9 bases between them. Germline lookup yields CDR1 SSHAT and CDR2 FNYEAQ (reference sequence). The CDR3 sequence is CASSQGHSTDTQYF. The CDR3 region has the DNA TGTGCCAGCAGCCAAGGACACAGCACAGATACGCAGTATTTT. Variable domain in full (rest from reference TRBV7-7 and TRBJ2-3): GAGVSQSPRYKVTKRGQDVTLRCDPISSHATLYWYQQALGQGPEFLTYFNYEAQPDKSGLPSDRFSAERPEGSISTLTIQRTEQRDSAMYRCASSQGHSTDTQYFGPGTRLTVL.

V usage is TRBV7-2 and J usage is TRBJ2-6; TRBD2 is a possible D gene (5 bases). The CDR3 covers 16 residues. CDR1 SGHTA and CDR2 FQGNSA come from the germline V gene. The V gene lost 5 bases and the J gene lost 3 bases, with 14 bases spanning the gap. The CDR3 is CASSPPGSSGANVLTF. CDR3 bases: TGTGCCAGCAGCCCCCCGGGGAGCAGTGGGGCCAACGTCCTGACTTTC. The full variable domain, its missing parts supplied by reference TRBV7-2 and TRBJ2-6, is GAGVSQSPSNKVTEKGKDVELRCDPISGHTALYWYRQSLGQGLEFLIYFQGNSAPDKSGLPSDRFSAERTGGSVSTLTIQRTQQEDSAVYLCASSPPGSSGANVLTFGAGSRLTVL.

The V call is TRBV7-9, the J call TRBJ1-5, with no clear D. The CDR3 runs 16 residues. Trimming cost V 6 bases and J 1 base, with 16 bases left between them. Germline V gene lookup returns CDR1 SEHNR and CDR2 FQNEAQ (reference sequence). The CDR3 coding sequence is TGTGCCAGCAGTCGTCTTGAAACGGGGAGCAATCAGCCCCAGCATTTT. Protein: CASSRLETGSNQPQHF.

The chain is built from TRBV30 and TRBJ1-2; D remains ambiguous. Trimming pared 4 bases from V and 2 bases from J, leaving 5 bases between. This CDR3 is 11 amino acids long. Germline V gives CDR1 GTSNPN, CDR2 SVGIG (reference sequence). DNA for the CDR3: TGTGCCTGGACTTCGAACTATGGCTACACCTTC. Protein sequence: CAWTSNYGYTF.